The T cell receptor beta chain described here comes from a study of CD8 T cells in ankylosing spondylitis. Whole-study results and caveats: What seemed typical of ankylosing spondylitis blood was a TCR beta motif built from several highly homologous variants.

CDR1 and CDR2 (germline): DFQATT, SNEGSKA (reference sequence). V lost 4 bases and J lost 7; bases outside the gene matches: 8. The CDR3 is 13 amino acids. For TCR beta, libraries came from quantitative 5'-RACE with molecular barcodes. TCRdb ran MiXCR on the 5' RACE reads and lists one entry per CDR3 protein. The repertoire holds roughly 350,000 distinct CDR3 sequences, with 6.5% to 10% as singletons. This clonotype was recorded a few times. The target antigen is unknown. The TCR was taken from a male donor with ankylosing spondylitis. What was sequenced was blood, either unsorted or a sorted T cell fraction (not recorded which). V usage is TRBV20-1 and J usage is TRBJ2-7, with 9 bases lining up with TRBD2. In nucleotides, the CDR3 is TGCAGTGCTATAGCGGGAGCAATGGGAGAGCAGTACTTC. It translates to CSAIAGAMGEQYF.